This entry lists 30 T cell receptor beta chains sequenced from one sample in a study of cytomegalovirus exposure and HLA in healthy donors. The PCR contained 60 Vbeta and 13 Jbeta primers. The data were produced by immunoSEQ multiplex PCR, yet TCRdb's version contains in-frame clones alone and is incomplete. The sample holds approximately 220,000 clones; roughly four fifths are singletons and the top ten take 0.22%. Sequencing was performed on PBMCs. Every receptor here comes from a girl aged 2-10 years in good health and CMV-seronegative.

The CDR3: CATSRDPADTQYF. The CDR3 DNA is TGTGCCACCAGCAGAGATCCAGCAGATACGCAGTATTTT. J is TRBJ2-3 and V is TRBV15; D unclear. The germline V gene has CDR1 LNHNV and CDR2 YYDKDF (reference sequence). V shed 0 bases and J shed 4 bases, with 5 bases lying between them. This CDR3 is 13 amino acids long.

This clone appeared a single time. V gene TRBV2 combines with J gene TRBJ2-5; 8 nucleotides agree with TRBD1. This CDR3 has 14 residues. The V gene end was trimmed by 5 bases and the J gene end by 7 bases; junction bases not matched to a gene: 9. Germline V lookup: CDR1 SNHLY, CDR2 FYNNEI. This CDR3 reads CASSPRQGLGTQYF. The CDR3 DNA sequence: TGTGCCAGCAGTCCACGACAGGGGTTGGGGACCCAGTACTTC.

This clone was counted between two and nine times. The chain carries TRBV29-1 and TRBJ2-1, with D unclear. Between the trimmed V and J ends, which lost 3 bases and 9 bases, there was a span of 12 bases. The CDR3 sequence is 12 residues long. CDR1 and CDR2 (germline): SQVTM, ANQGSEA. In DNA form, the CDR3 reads TGCAGCGTTGACGGTAGCCTAGGTGAGCAGTTCTTC. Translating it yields CSVDGSLGEQFF.

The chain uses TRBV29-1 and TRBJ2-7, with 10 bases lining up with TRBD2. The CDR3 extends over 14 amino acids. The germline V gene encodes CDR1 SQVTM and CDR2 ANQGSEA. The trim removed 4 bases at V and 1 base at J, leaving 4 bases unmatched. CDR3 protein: CSVVVAGGSYEQYF. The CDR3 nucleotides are TGCAGCGTTGTGGTAGCGGGGGGTTCCTACGAGCAGTACTTC.

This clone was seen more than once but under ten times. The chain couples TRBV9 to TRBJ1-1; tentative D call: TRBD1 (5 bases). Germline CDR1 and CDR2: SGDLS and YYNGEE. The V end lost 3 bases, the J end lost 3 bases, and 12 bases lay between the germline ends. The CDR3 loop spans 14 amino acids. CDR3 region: CASSGGEGYTEAFF. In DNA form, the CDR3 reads TGTGCCAGCAGCGGGGGGGAAGGATACACTGAAGCTTTCTTT. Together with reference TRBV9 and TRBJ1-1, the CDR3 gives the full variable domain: DSGVTQTPKHLITATGQRVTLRCSPRSGDLSVYWYQQSLDQGLQFLIQYYNGEERAKGNILERFSAQQFPDLHSELNLSSLELGDSALYFCASSGGEGYTEAFFGQGTRLTVV.

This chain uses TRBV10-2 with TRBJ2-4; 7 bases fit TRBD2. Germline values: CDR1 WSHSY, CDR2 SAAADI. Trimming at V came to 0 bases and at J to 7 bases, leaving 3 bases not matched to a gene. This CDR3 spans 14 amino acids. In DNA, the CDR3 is TGCGCCAGCAGTGAGTCCCAGGGAGGGAACATTCAGTACTTC. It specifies CASSESQGGNIQYF.

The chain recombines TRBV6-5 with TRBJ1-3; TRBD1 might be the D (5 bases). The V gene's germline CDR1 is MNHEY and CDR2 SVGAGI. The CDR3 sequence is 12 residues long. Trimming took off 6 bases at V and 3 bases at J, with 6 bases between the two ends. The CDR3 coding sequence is TGTGCCAGCAGGGGGCTTGGAAACACCATATATTTT. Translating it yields CASRGLGNTIYF.

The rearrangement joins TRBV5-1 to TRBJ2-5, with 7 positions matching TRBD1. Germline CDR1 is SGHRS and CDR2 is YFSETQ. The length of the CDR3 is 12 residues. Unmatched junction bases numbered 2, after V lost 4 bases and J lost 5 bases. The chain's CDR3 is CASSDRVETQYF. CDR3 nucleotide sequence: TGCGCCAGCAGCGACAGGGTGGAGACCCAGTACTTC.

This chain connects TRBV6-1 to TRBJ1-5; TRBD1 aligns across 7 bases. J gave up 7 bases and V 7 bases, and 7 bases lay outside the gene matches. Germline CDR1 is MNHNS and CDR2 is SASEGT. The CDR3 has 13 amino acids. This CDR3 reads CASNGQERQPQHF. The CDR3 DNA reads TGTGCCAGCAACGGACAGGAAAGGCAGCCCCAGCATTTT.

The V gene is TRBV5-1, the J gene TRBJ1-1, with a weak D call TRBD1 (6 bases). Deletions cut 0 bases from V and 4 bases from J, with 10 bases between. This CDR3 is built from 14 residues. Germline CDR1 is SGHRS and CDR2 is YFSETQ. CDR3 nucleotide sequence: TGCGCCAGCAGCTTGGACCAGGGGAGCACTGAAGCTTTCTTT. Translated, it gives CASSLDQGSTEAFF.

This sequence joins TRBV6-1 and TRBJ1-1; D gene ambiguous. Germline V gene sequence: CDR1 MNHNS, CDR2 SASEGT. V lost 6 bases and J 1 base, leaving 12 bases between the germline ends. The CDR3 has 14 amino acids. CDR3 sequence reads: CASRKGGANTEAFF. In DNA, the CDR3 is TGTGCCAGCAGAAAGGGAGGAGCGAACACTGAAGCTTTCTTT.

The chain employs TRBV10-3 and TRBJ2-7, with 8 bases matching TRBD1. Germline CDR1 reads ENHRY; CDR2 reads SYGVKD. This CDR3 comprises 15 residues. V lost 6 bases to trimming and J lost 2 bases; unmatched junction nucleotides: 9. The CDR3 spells CAISLDRGVTYEQYF. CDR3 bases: TGTGCCATCAGCCTCGACAGGGGAGTAACCTACGAGCAGTACTTC.

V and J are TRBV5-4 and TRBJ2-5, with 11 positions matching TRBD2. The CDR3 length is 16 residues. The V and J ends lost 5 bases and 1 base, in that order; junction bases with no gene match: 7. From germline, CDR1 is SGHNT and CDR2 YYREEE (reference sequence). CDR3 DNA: TGTGCCAGCAGTCCTAGCGGGGGGCCTCTCCAAGAGACCCAGTACTTC. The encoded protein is CASSPSGGPLQETQYF.

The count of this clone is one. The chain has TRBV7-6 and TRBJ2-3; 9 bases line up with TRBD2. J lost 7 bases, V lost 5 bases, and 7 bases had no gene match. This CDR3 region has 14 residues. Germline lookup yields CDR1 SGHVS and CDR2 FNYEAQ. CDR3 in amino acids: CASSRREGLNTQYF. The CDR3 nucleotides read TGTGCCAGCAGCAGGCGGGAGGGCCTGAATACGCAGTATTTT.

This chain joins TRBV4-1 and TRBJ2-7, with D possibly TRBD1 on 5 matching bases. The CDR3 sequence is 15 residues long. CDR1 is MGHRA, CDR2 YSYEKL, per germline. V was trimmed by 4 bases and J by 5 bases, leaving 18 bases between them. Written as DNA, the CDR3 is TGCGCCAGCAGCCTAGTCTTTCAGGGTTTCCACGAGCAGTACTTC. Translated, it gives CASSLVFQGFHEQYF.

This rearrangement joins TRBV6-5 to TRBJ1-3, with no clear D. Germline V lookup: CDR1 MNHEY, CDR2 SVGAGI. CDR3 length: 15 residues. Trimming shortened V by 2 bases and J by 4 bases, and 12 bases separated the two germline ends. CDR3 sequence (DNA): TGTGCCAGCAGTTACAGGGAGGGTGCGGGAAACACCATATATTTT. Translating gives CASSYREGAGNTIYF.

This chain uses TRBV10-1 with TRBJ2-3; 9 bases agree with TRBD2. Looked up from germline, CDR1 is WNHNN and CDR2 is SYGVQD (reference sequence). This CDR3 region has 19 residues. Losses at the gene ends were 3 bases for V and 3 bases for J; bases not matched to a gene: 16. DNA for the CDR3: TGCGCCAGCAGTGACGGACTAGCGCCCACAGCGTACACTACAGATACGCAGTATTTT. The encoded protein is CASSDGLAPTAYTTDTQYF.

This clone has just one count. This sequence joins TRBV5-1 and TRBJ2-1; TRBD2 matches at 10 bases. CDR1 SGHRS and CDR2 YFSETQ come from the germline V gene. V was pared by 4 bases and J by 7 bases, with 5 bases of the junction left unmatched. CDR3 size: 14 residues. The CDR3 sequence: CASSLAGVGNEQFF. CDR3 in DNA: TGCGCCAGCAGCCTAGCGGGGGTGGGTAATGAGCAGTTCTTC.

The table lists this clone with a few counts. The CDR3 nucleotides are TGTGCCAGTAGCCCTGGGAGGGTTACGAATTCACCCCTCCACTTT. It codes for CASSPGRVTNSPLHF. The chain joins TRBV19 to TRBJ1-6; D is unresolved. Germline-derived CDR1 and CDR2 are LNHDA and SQIVND (reference sequence). Trimming pared 6 bases from V and 7 bases from J, leaving 16 bases between. The CDR3 sequence is 15 residues long.

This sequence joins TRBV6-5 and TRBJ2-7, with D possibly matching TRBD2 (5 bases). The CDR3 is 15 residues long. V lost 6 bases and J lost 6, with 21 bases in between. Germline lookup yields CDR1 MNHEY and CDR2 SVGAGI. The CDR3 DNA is TGTGCCAGCAGGCCTCCAAGCGGCCTGCTGGTCGAGCAGTACTTC. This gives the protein CASRPPSGLLVEQYF.

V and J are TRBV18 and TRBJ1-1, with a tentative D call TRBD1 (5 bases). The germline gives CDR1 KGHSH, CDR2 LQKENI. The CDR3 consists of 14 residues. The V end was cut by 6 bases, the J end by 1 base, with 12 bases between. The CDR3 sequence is CASSPGAGNTEAFF. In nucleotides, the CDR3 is TGTGCCAGCTCGCCTGGGGCAGGGAACACTGAAGCTTTCTTT.

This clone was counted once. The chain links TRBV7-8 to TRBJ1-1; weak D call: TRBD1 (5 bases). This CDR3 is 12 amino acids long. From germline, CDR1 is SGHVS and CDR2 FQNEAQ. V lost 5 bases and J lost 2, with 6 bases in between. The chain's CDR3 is CASSRTNTEAFF. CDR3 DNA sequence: TGTGCCAGCAGCCGGACAAACACTGAAGCTTTCTTT.

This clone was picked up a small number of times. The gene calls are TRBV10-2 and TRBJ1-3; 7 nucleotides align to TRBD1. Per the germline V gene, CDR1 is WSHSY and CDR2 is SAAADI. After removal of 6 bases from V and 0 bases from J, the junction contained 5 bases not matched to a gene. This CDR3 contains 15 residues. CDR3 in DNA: TGCGCCAGCAGCATGACAGGGCTCTCTGGAAACACCATATATTTT. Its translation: CASSMTGLSGNTIYF.

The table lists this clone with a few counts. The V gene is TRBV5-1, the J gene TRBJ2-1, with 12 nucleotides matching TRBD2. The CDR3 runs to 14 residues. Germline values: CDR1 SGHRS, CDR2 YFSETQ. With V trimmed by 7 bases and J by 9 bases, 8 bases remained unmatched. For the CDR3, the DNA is TGCGCCAGCTGCCGGACTAGCGGGAATGCTGAGCAGTTCTTC. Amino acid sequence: CASCRTSGNAEQFF. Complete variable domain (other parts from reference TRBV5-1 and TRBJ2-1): KAGVTQTPRYLIKTRGQQVTLSCSPISGHRSVSWYQQTPGQGLQFLFEYFSETQRNKGNFPGRFSGRQFSNSRSEMNVSTLELGDSALYLCASCRTSGNAEQFFGPGTRLTVL.

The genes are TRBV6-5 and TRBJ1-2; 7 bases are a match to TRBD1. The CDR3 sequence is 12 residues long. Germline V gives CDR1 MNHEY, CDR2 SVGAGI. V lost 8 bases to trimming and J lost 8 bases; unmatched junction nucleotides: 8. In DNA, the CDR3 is TGTGCCAGCCAGACGCAGGGGGAGGGCTACACCTTC. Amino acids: CASQTQGEGYTF.

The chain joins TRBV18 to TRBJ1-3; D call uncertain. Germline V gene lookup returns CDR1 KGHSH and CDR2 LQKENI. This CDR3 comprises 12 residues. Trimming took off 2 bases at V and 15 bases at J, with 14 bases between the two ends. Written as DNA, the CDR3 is TGTGCCAGCTCACCAGGAGGACGGCCGACATATTTT. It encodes CASSPGGRPTYF.

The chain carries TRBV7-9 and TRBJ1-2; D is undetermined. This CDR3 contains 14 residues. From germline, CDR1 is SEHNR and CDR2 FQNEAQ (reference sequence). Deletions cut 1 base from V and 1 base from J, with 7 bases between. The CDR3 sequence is CASSLEGDNYGYTF. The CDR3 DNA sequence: TGTGCCAGCAGCTTAGAAGGAGATAACTATGGCTACACCTTC. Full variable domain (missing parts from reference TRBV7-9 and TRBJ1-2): DTGVSQNPRHKITKRGQNVTFRCDPISEHNRLYWYRQTLGQGPEFLTYFQNEAQLEKSRLLSDRFSAERPKGSFSTLEIQRTEQGDSAMYLCASSLEGDNYGYTFGSGTRLTVV.

The CDR3 DNA reads as TGTGCCAGCAGTTTATTAATGGGGACTTCCTACGAGCAGTACTTC. Translation: CASSLLMGTSYEQYF. The chain links TRBV27 to TRBJ2-7, with D perhaps TRBD2 (6 bases). CDR3 length equals 15 residues. CDR1 is MNHEY and CDR2 is SMNVEV in the germline V gene (reference sequence). The germline V and J ends were trimmed by 1 base and 1 base, with 11 bases remaining between them.

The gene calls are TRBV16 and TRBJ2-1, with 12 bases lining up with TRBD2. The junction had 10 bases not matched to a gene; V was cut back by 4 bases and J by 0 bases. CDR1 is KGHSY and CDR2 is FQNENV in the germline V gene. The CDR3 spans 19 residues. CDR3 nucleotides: TGTGCCAGCAGCCGACTAGCGGGAGTGCGGGGGTCCTCCTACAATGAGCAGTTCTTC. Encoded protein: CASSRLAGVRGSSYNEQFF.

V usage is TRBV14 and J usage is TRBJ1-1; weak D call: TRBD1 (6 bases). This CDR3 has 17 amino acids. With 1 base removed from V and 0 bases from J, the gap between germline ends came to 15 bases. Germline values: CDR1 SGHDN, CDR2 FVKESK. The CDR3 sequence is CASSQVGVTGLNTEAFF. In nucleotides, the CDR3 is TGTGCCAGCAGCCAAGTGGGGGTGACAGGATTGAACACTGAAGCTTTCTTT.